Shown below are 32 T cell receptor beta chains from a single sample sequenced in a study of identical twins. MiXCR was run by TCRdb on the 5' RACE reads, yielding one entry per CDR3 protein. The data show about 520,000 distinct CDR3 sequences, roughly a fifth seen once. These data were also filed under a second study, of T cells expressing NK-cell markers.

Sequences were obtained from CD4+ T cells sorted from blood. The receptors were sampled from a woman younger than 35 in good health.

The chain recombines TRBV12-3 or TRBV12-4 with TRBJ2-7; D is undetermined. V was trimmed by 0 bases and J by 6 bases, leaving 6 bases between them. This CDR3 is built from 12 residues. The chain's CDR3 is CASSLAPTEQYF. CDR3 bases: TGTGCCAGCAGTTTAGCGCCTACCGAGCAGTACTTC.

This sequence joins TRBV27 and TRBJ2-4; D not certain. Deletions cut 6 bases from V and 1 base from J, with 10 bases between. CDR1 MNHEY and CDR2 SMNVEV come from the germline V gene (reference sequence). This CDR3 has 14 residues. The CDR3 spells CASRRMAAKNIQYF. CDR3 sequence (DNA): TGTGCCAGCAGGAGGATGGCGGCCAAAAACATTCAGTACTTC.

This clonotype showed up just a few times. The chain employs TRBV10-3 and TRBJ1-5; 8 bases line up with TRBD1. J lost 7 bases, V lost 6 bases, and 5 bases had no gene match. Germline V CDR1 and CDR2: ENHRY, SYGVKD. The CDR3 is 13 residues long. CDR3: CAISFDRGQPQHF. The DNA of the CDR3 is TGTGCCATCAGCTTTGACAGGGGCCAGCCCCAGCATTTT.

This clonotype was seen only a few times. The rearrangement links TRBV29-1 to TRBJ1-2; a weak D match, TRBD1 (5 bases). The CDR3 is 12 residues long. V was pared by 3 bases and J by 3 bases, with 8 bases between. Per germline, CDR1 SQVTM and CDR2 ANQGSEA. The CDR3 loop reads CSVDAGDYGYTF. The CDR3, as DNA: TGCAGCGTTGATGCGGGGGACTATGGCTACACCTTC.

In its sample, this clonotype was seen a few times. The J gene is TRBJ1-1, the V gene TRBV5-1; D not certain. Germline CDR1 and CDR2: SGHRS and YFSETQ. Trimming took off 1 base at V and 2 bases at J, with 9 bases between the two ends. The CDR3 length is 14 residues. The CDR3 nucleotides are TGCGCCAGCAGCTTGTGGAACCCAAACACTGAAGCTTTCTTT. Translated: CASSLWNPNTEAFF.

The chain recombines TRBV9 with TRBJ2-6; TRBD1 matches 8 bases. The CDR3 has 18 residues. Trimming cost V 1 base and J 12 bases; bases outside gene matches: 18. Germline values: CDR1 SGDLS, CDR2 YYNGEE. The CDR3 DNA sequence: TGTGCCAGCAGCGTATCGGCCATGGTGAGACAGGGGAATTCCGTCCTGACTTTC. Amino acid sequence: CASSVSAMVRQGNSVLTF. The complete variable domain, with remaining parts taken from reference TRBV9 and TRBJ2-6, reads DSGVTQTPKHLITATGQRVTLRCSPRSGDLSVYWYQQSLDQGLQFLIQYYNGEERAKGNILERFSAQQFPDLHSELNLSSLELGDSALYFCASSVSAMVRQGNSVLTFGAGSRLTVL.

This clonotype came up many times. V and J are TRBV5-1 and TRBJ2-3; 12 positions agree with TRBD2. The V gene end was trimmed by 3 bases and the J gene end by 4 bases; junction bases not matched to a gene: 3. The length of the CDR3 is 15 residues. Germline V gene data show CDR1 as SGHRS and CDR2 as YFSETQ. The CDR3 nucleotides read TGCGCCAGCAGCTCCCTAGCGGGAGGGCCAGATACGCAGTATTTT. It encodes CASSSLAGGPDTQYF. The complete variable domain, with remaining parts taken from reference TRBV5-1 and TRBJ2-3, reads KAGVTQTPRYLIKTRGQQVTLSCSPISGHRSVSWYQQTPGQGLQFLFEYFSETQRNKGNFPGRFSGRQFSNSRSEMNVSTLELGDSALYLCASSSLAGGPDTQYFGPGTRLTVL.

The J gene is TRBJ2-5, the V gene TRBV5-1; 8 bases fit TRBD1. The V gene's germline CDR1 is SGHRS and CDR2 YFSETQ. Germline trimming cut 9 bases from V and 1 base from J; bases unmatched to any gene: 11. This CDR3 is 15 amino acids long. The CDR3: CATSRGRSLQETQYF. DNA for the CDR3: TGCGCCACCTCCAGGGGGCGATCCCTCCAAGAGACCCAGTACTTC.

This clonotype was observed a handful of times. In DNA form, the CDR3 reads TGCAGTGCTAGAGGGGAGAGACAGCTTCATCAGCCCCAGCATTTT. Amino acids: CSARGERQLHQPQHF. V gene TRBV20-1 combines with J gene TRBJ1-5; a possible D gene is TRBD1 (5 bases). CDR1 is DFQATT, CDR2 SNEGSKA, per germline (reference sequence). CDR3 length: 15 residues. V was trimmed by 1 base and J by 5 bases, leaving 15 bases between them.

This clonotype was detected ten times or more. V is TRBV20-1 and J is TRBJ2-7, with D possibly matching TRBD2 (6 bases). The CDR3 loop spans 13 amino acids. The germline gives CDR1 DFQATT, CDR2 SNEGSKA (reference sequence). V shed 3 bases and J shed 4 bases, with 13 bases lying between them. CDR3 region: CSAREGLNYEQYF. In DNA form, the CDR3 reads TGCAGTGCTAGGGAGGGGCTGAATTACGAGCAGTACTTC.

This clonotype was detected once. This chain links TRBV6-1 with TRBJ1-1; no definite D call. The germline gives CDR1 MNHNS, CDR2 SASEGT. The CDR3 runs to 13 residues. V lost 6 bases, J lost 6 bases, and 14 bases lay in between. The CDR3 coding sequence is TGTGCCAGCAGGAGGACCGGGAGGGCTGAAGCTTTCTTT. Translation gives CASRRTGRAEAFF.

Many counts were recorded for this clonotype. J is TRBJ1-1 and V is TRBV20-1; D is ambiguous. From germline, CDR1 is DFQATT and CDR2 SNEGSKA (reference sequence). The CDR3 extends over 12 amino acids. Trimming took 1 base from V and 0 from J, leaving 3 bases between them. CDR3 bases: TGCAGTGCTAGAGTCATGAACACTGAAGCTTTCTTT. This encodes CSARVMNTEAFF.

The chain recombines TRBV20-1 with TRBJ1-1, with no clear D. Trimming removed 8 bases at V and 0 bases at J, with 13 bases between. The CDR3 runs 13 residues. Germline lookup yields CDR1 DFQATT and CDR2 SNEGSKA (reference sequence). CDR3 DNA sequence: TGCAGTACTACTAAAAACGTGAACACTGAAGCTTTCTTT. Its protein product is CSTTKNVNTEAFF.

This clonotype was observed a few times. The chain links TRBV3-1 to TRBJ1-5; unclear D gene. The CDR3 covers 14 residues. Germline CDR1 LGHDT, CDR2 YNNKEL (reference sequence). Trimming took off 3 bases at V and 2 bases at J, with 8 bases between the two ends. CDR3 region: CASSHDTGNQPQHF. In DNA, the CDR3 is TGTGCCAGCAGCCATGACACGGGCAATCAGCCCCAGCATTTT. The full variable domain, completed using reference TRBV3-1 and TRBJ1-5, is DTAVSQTPKYLVTQMGNDKSIKCEQNLGHDTMYWYKQDSKKFLKIMFSYNNKELIINETVPNRFSPKSPDKAHLNLHINSLELGDSAVYFCASSHDTGNQPQHFGDGTRLSIL.

The chain employs TRBV7-9 and TRBJ2-5, with D perhaps TRBD2 (5 bases). CDR1 and CDR2 from the germline V gene are SEHNR and FQNEAQ (reference sequence). V lost 2 bases and J lost 1, with 11 bases in between. The CDR3 is 15 amino acids. The CDR3 is CASSLYLGLQETQYF. The CDR3 coding sequence is TGTGCCAGCAGCTTATACCTTGGACTCCAAGAGACCCAGTACTTC.

This clonotype has a handful of counts. V gene TRBV10-3 combines with J gene TRBJ1-1; D remains unclear. This CDR3 comprises 15 residues. Trimming removed 0 bases at V and 3 bases at J, with 11 bases between. Germline CDR1 ENHRY, CDR2 SYGVKD. The CDR3 protein is CAISESGPGDTEAFF. CDR3 nucleotide sequence: TGTGCCATCAGTGAGTCGGGCCCCGGGGACACTGAAGCTTTCTTT.

This clonotype was detected only a few times. V is TRBV5-6 and J is TRBJ2-3, with 7 bases identical to TRBD2. This CDR3 has 15 amino acids. The junction had 11 bases not matched to a gene; V was cut back by 2 bases and J by 8 bases. Germline V gene data show CDR1 as SGHDT and CDR2 as YYEEEE. Here the CDR3 DNA reads TGTGCCAGCAGCTTAAGGACTAGTGGATCGGGTACGCAGTATTTT. It is translated as CASSLRTSGSGTQYF.

This clonotype was seen only a few times. This rearrangement joins TRBV21-1 to TRBJ2-5; no DNA check was done on the table's D call, TRBD1. TRBV21-1 is classified as a pseudogene. The CDR3 extends over 17 amino acids. This CDR3 is CASSKKVVAGRQETQYF. The CDR3 nucleotides are TGTGCCAGCAGCAAAAAAGTTGTCGCAGGGCGGCAAGAGACCCAGTACTTC.

The V and J genes are TRBV7-9 and TRBJ2-1; 7 nucleotides line up with TRBD1. The CDR3 consists of 16 residues. Trimming cost V 5 bases and J 4 bases; bases outside gene matches: 11. Germline CDR1 reads SEHNR; CDR2 reads FQNEAQ (reference sequence). CDR3 protein: CASSTRQGQTYNEQFF. CDR3 nucleotide sequence: TGTGCCAGCAGCACCCGACAGGGTCAGACTTACAATGAGCAGTTCTTC. The whole variable domain, filled in from reference TRBV7-9 and TRBJ2-1, reads DTGVSQNPRHKITKRGQNVTFRCDPISEHNRLYWYRQTLGQGPEFLTYFQNEAQLEKSRLLSDRFSAERPKGSFSTLEIQRTEQGDSAMYLCASSTRQGQTYNEQFFGPGTRLTVL.

The chain recombines TRBV9 with TRBJ2-7; no firm D call. V gave up 0 bases and J gave up 6 bases, with 13 bases separating them. Germline CDR1 is SGDLS and CDR2 is YYNGEE. The CDR3 totals 14 residues. The CDR3 protein is CASSVEVGGGEQYF. Here the CDR3 DNA reads TGTGCCAGCAGCGTAGAAGTTGGCGGTGGCGAGCAGTACTTC.

This clonotype was counted a few times. This chain joins TRBV28 and TRBJ2-6, with D uncertain. This CDR3 has 15 residues. V lost 6 bases and J lost 0, with 9 bases in between. Germline V CDR1 and CDR2: MDHEN, SYDVKM. The CDR3 DNA reads TGTGCCAGCAGCGTATGGGGCTCTGGGGCCAACGTCCTGACTTTC. Protein product: CASSVWGSGANVLTF.

The genes are TRBV5-6 and TRBJ2-1; tentative D call: TRBD2 (6 bases). This CDR3 region has 15 residues. The germline V and J ends were trimmed by 0 bases and 1 base, with 8 bases remaining between them. CDR1 SGHDT and CDR2 YYEEEE come from the germline V gene. The CDR3 sequence is CASSLAAGSYNEQFF. The CDR3 DNA reads TGTGCCAGCAGCTTGGCGGCGGGATCCTACAATGAGCAGTTCTTC. The variable domain in full, completed from reference TRBV5-6 and TRBJ2-1, reads DAGVTQSPTHLIKTRGQQVTLRCSPKSGHDTVSWYQQALGQGPQFIFQYYEEEERQRGNFPDRFSGHQFPNYSSELNVNALLLGDSALYLCASSLAAGSYNEQFFGPGTRLTVL.

This clonotype was picked up a small number of times. The chain uses TRBV6-5 and TRBJ1-6; D gene ambiguous. V was pared by 2 bases and J by 7 bases, with 15 bases between. CDR1 and CDR2 (germline): MNHEY, SVGAGI. The CDR3 covers 16 residues. The CDR3: CASSYGSLRENSPLHF. CDR3 nucleotide sequence: TGTGCCAGCAGTTACGGTTCCCTCCGGGAAAATTCACCCCTCCACTTT.

This clonotype was detected only a few times. This chain uses TRBV7-2 with TRBJ2-7, with D possibly TRBD1 on 6 matching bases. CDR1 and CDR2 from the germline V gene are SGHTA and FQGNSA. V lost 2 bases, J lost 2 bases, and 10 bases lay in between. This CDR3 contains 14 residues. The CDR3, as DNA: TGTGCCAGCAGCTTATTAAGGGGGACCTACGAGCAGTACTTC. Translation gives CASSLLRGTYEQYF.

This chain connects TRBV10-3 to TRBJ2-7; 7 bases agree with TRBD1. The CDR3 extends over 14 amino acids. The J segment lost 3 bases and the V segment lost 6 bases, leaving 8 bases of the junction unmatched. Germline CDR1 is ENHRY and CDR2 is SYGVKD. This CDR3 is CAISPSSGGYEQYF. The CDR3 DNA reads TGTGCCATCAGCCCGTCGTCAGGGGGCTACGAGCAGTACTTC.

The chain employs TRBV20-1 and TRBJ2-2, with D hard to call. Deletions cut 1 base from V and 6 bases from J, with 3 bases between. Germline loops: CDR1 DFQATT, CDR2 SNEGSKA (reference sequence). CDR3 length: 11 residues. CDR3 protein: CSARVSGELFF. The CDR3, as DNA: TGCAGTGCTAGAGTGTCCGGGGAGCTGTTTTTT.

This clonotype has at least ten counts. This rearrangement joins TRBV20-1 to TRBJ1-1; 7 nucleotides match TRBD1. The CDR3 runs to 12 residues. The J segment lost 4 bases and the V segment lost 3 bases, leaving 2 bases of the junction unmatched. From germline, CDR1 is DFQATT and CDR2 SNEGSKA (reference sequence). CDR3 sequence reads: CSASRQGTEAFF. CDR3 sequence (DNA): TGCAGTGCTAGTAGACAGGGCACTGAAGCTTTCTTT.

This clonotype turned up a few times. This sequence joins TRBV7-9 and TRBJ1-5, with a possible D match to TRBD1 (6 bases). The CDR3 is 14 amino acids. Per the germline V gene, CDR1 is SEHNR and CDR2 is FQNEAQ (reference sequence). V gave up 5 bases and J gave up 7 bases, with 15 bases separating them. CDR3 amino acids: CASSKTGYDQPQHF. The CDR3 coding sequence is TGTGCCAGCAGCAAAACAGGGTACGACCAGCCCCAGCATTTT.

The chain couples TRBV20-1 to TRBJ1-6; no reliable D call. V was clipped by 6 bases and J by 9 bases, with 15 bases between them. Germline V gene sequence: CDR1 DFQATT, CDR2 SNEGSKA (reference sequence). CDR3 size: 13 residues. The CDR3: CSAKEGYGSPLHF. The CDR3 DNA sequence: TGCAGTGCCAAGGAGGGATACGGTTCACCCCTCCACTTT.

This clonotype was observed a handful of times. The chain carries TRBV5-1 and TRBJ1-1; 7 bases are a match to TRBD1. Germline assignment: CDR1 SGHRS and CDR2 YFSETQ. There are 15 residues in the CDR3. Trimming took 7 bases from V and 5 from J; bases not matched to a gene: 14. The CDR3 sequence is CASSLGGEGRTEAFF. CDR3 coding DNA: TGCGCCAGCTCCTTAGGGGGCGAAGGGAGAACTGAAGCTTTCTTT.

This clonotype was seen more than once but under ten times. Here the CDR3 DNA reads TGTGCCAGCAGCTTCTCACCTCTATACGAGCAGTACTTC. Amino acids: CASSFSPLYEQYF. J is TRBJ2-7 and V is TRBV7-9, with unresolved D. There are 13 residues in the CDR3. Germline V lookup: CDR1 SEHNR, CDR2 FQNEAQ (reference sequence). V was shortened by 3 bases and J by 4 bases, with 10 bases between the two germline ends. Using reference TRBV7-9 and TRBJ2-7 for the parts outside the CDR3, the full variable domain is DTGVSQNPRHKITKRGQNVTFRCDPISEHNRLYWYRQTLGQGPEFLTYFQNEAQLEKSRLLSDRFSAERPKGSFSTLEIQRTEQGDSAMYLCASSFSPLYEQYFGPGTRLTVT.

This clonotype was observed a few times. This CDR3 is CASRDEHTGELFF. For the CDR3, the DNA is TGTGCCAGCAGGGACGAGCACACCGGGGAGCTGTTTTTT. The rearrangement joins TRBV2 to TRBJ2-2; D is uncertain. From germline, CDR1 is SNHLY and CDR2 FYNNEI. Trimming pared 6 bases from V and 3 bases from J, leaving 8 bases between. CDR3 length equals 13 residues.